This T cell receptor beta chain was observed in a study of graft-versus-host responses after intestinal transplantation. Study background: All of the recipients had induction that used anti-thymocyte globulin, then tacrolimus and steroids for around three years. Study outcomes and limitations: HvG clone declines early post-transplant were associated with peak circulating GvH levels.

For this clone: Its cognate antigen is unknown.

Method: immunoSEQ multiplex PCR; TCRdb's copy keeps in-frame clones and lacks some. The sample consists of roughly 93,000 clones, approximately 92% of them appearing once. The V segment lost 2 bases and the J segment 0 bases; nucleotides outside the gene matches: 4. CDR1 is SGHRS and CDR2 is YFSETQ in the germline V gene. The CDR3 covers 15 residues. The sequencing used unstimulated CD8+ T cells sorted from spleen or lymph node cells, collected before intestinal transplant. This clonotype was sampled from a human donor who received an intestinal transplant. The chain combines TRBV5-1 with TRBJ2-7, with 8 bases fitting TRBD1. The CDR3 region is CASSLGQGLSYEQYF. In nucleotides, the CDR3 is TGCGCCAGCAGCTTAGGACAGGGCCTCTCCTACGAGCAGTACTTC.